These 12 T cell receptor beta chains originate from one sample sequenced in a study of T cells after yellow fever vaccination. TCRdb called the 5' RACE reads again in MiXCR, with one record for every CDR3 protein. Found here are some 350,000 distinct CDR3 sequences, 4% of them singletons; the top ten hold approximately 24%. Material: PBMCs, obtained 5 days after the yellow fever booster vaccination. These receptors came from a man younger than 35 who received the YFV17D yellow fever vaccine.

Only a few counts were recorded for this clonotype. The rearrangement links TRBV7-2 to TRBJ2-3; D gene uncertain. This CDR3 region has 13 residues. CDR1 and CDR2 from the germline V gene are SGHTA and FQGNSA. The V gene lost 4 bases and the J gene lost 4 bases, with 9 bases spanning the gap. CDR3 nucleotide sequence: TGTGCCAGCAGCTCGGAAGCAGCAGATACGCAGTATTTT. Translating it yields CASSSEAADTQYF.

The sample holds many counts of this clonotype. The gene calls are TRBV5-5 and TRBJ1-2; 7 positions agree with TRBD1. The CDR3 totals 14 residues. With 5 bases clipped from V and 2 bases from J, the junction kept 6 bases outside the gene matches. Germline CDR1 and CDR2: SGHKS and YYEKEE (reference sequence). The CDR3 coding sequence is TGTGCCAGCAGTCAGACGGGACAGAACTATGGCTACACCTTC. It encodes CASSQTGQNYGYTF.

This rearrangement joins TRBV5-1 to TRBJ2-1; 7 nucleotides align to TRBD2. CDR1 and CDR2 from the germline V gene are SGHRS and YFSETQ. The J segment lost 0 bases and the V segment lost 7 bases, leaving 1 base of the junction unmatched. This CDR3 contains 13 residues. This CDR3 reads CASGGVSYNEQFF. The CDR3 DNA follows: TGCGCCAGCGGGGGGGTCTCCTACAATGAGCAGTTCTTC.

The V call is TRBV7-2, the J call TRBJ2-6; D is perhaps TRBD1 (5 bases). This CDR3 has 15 amino acids. Germline V gene lookup returns CDR1 SGHTA and CDR2 FQGNSA. Deletions cut 5 bases from V and 0 bases from J, with 8 bases between. CDR3 in amino acids: CASSVTVSGANVLTF. DNA of the CDR3: TGTGCCAGCAGCGTGACAGTCTCTGGGGCCAACGTCCTGACTTTC.

This clonotype was seen repeatedly, ten times or more. This chain connects TRBV20-1 to TRBJ1-5, with a possible D match to TRBD1 (6 bases). Per germline, CDR1 DFQATT and CDR2 SNEGSKA (reference sequence). This CDR3 contains 14 residues. V lost 7 bases to trimming and J lost 6 bases, with 19 bases between them. The CDR3 DNA follows: TGCAGTGGTACGAGCCACAGGGCCGGTCAGCCCCAGCATTTT. It yields the protein CSGTSHRAGQPQHF.

This clonotype was counted a few times. For the CDR3, the DNA is TGTGCCAGCACTCGGGACGGGAAAGGGCCCCAGCATTTT. It translates to CASTRDGKGPQHF. The chain is built from TRBV7-9 and TRBJ1-5; tentatively, D is TRBD1 (5 bases). Per the germline V gene, CDR1 is SEHNR and CDR2 is FQNEAQ (reference sequence). The CDR3 spans 13 residues. V lost 7 bases and J 9 bases, leaving 16 bases between the germline ends. Supplemented by reference TRBV7-9 and TRBJ1-5, the full variable domain reads DTGVSQNPRHKITKRGQNVTFRCDPISEHNRLYWYRQTLGQGPEFLTYFQNEAQLEKSRLLSDRFSAERPKGSFSTLEIQRTEQGDSAMYLCASTRDGKGPQHFGDGTRLSIL.

This clonotype was found a few times. The chain recombines TRBV29-1 with TRBJ2-2; 7 bases fit TRBD1. Trimming at V came to 3 bases and at J to 5 bases, leaving 9 bases not matched to a gene. Germline V gene sequence: CDR1 SQVTM, CDR2 ANQGSEA. The CDR3 spans 15 residues. For the CDR3, the DNA is TGCAGCGTTGACCCGACAGGGCTGGGGACCGGGGAGCTGTTTTTT. Its protein product is CSVDPTGLGTGELFF.

This clonotype turned up a few times. CDR3 region: CASSTGQGILYEQYV. Written as DNA, the CDR3 is TGTGCCAGCAGCACGGGACAGGGGATACTCTACGAGCAGTACGTC. The V gene is TRBV5-5, the J gene TRBJ2-7, with 10 nucleotides matching TRBD1. Germline V gene data show CDR1 as SGHKS and CDR2 as YYEKEE (reference sequence). Trimming at V came to 4 bases and at J to 3 bases, leaving 7 bases not matched to a gene. CDR3 length equals 15 residues.

V gene TRBV12-3 or TRBV12-4 combines with J gene TRBJ1-2; D unresolved. CDR3 length: 13 residues. Trimming took 10 bases from V and 5 from J, leaving 17 bases between them. The CDR3 protein is CATGVLASYGYTF. The CDR3 region has the DNA TGTGCCACGGGAGTACTGGCGTCTTATGGCTACACCTTC.

This clonotype was detected only a few times. The chain employs TRBV7-8 and TRBJ2-2, with a weak D call TRBD1 (5 bases). Germline-derived CDR1 and CDR2 are SGHVS and FQNEAQ. There are 16 residues in the CDR3. V lost 0 bases and J 0 bases, leaving 8 bases between the germline ends. The CDR3 loop is CASSLAETANTGELFF. In DNA form, the CDR3 reads TGTGCCAGCAGCTTAGCGGAGACAGCGAACACCGGGGAGCTGTTTTTT. The variable domain in full, completed from reference TRBV7-8 and TRBJ2-2, reads GAGVSQSPRYKVAKRGQDVALRCDPISGHVSLFWYQQALGQGPEFLTYFQNEAQLDKSGLPSDRFFAERPEGSVSTLKIQRTQQEDSAVYLCASSLAETANTGELFFGEGSRLTVL.

This clonotype was seen repeatedly, ten times or more. The rearrangement uses TRBV6-5 and TRBJ1-1; a weak D match, TRBD1 (5 bases). CDR1 and CDR2 from the germline V gene are MNHEY and SVGAGI. Trimming shortened V by 3 bases and J by 4 bases, and 18 bases separated the two germline ends. This CDR3 is built from 16 residues. CDR3 nucleotide sequence: TGTGCCAGCAGTTATAGGAGGGGCCCGGGGGGCACTGAAGCTTTCTTT. It codes for CASSYRRGPGGTEAFF.

This CDR3 reads CASSGTGRGGYTF. In DNA, the CDR3 is TGTGCCAGCAGTGGAACAGGGAGGGGTGGCTACACCTTC. The rearrangement links TRBV6-6 to TRBJ1-2, with D perhaps matching TRBD1 (6 bases). V lost 5 bases to trimming and J lost 7 bases, with 14 bases between them. This CDR3 region has 13 residues. CDR1 and CDR2 from the germline V gene are MNHNY and SVGAGI (reference sequence).